The source of this T cell receptor (beta chain) is a study of T cell responses to AZD1222 COVID-19 vaccine. As to this clone: Its antigen is not identified.

Produced via immunoSEQ multiplex PCR; TCRdb's table is partial and in-frame only. This sample has under 150,000 clones; just over 90% occur once, and the top ten carry around 7.8%. General observations from the study: Elevations in Spike-specific TCR breadth and depth followed administration of two AZD1222 doses. Baseline serostatus was positive in only six AZD1222 recipients. White British ancestry dominated among donors, who included more females, and clonal diversity was possibly underestimated.

The CDR3 contains 17 residues. V was shortened by 0 bases and J by 4 bases, with 18 bases between the two germline ends. CDR1 is MGHRA and CDR2 is YSYEKL in the germline V gene. V and J are TRBV4-1 and TRBJ1-2, with TRBD1 as a possible D gene (5 bases). The sequence was collected from an adult in good health. Sequenced material: peripheral blood, taken on day 0 of AZD1222 vaccination. The CDR3 here is CASSQDAGPGTLYGYTF. For the CDR3, the DNA is TGCGCCAGCAGCCAAGATGCGGGCCCGGGGACCCTCTATGGCTACACCTTC.